These 9 T cell receptor beta chains were all obtained from the same sample, sequenced in a study of blood T cell repertoires in COVID-19. Profiling relied on immunoSEQ multiplex PCR, and the TCRdb table lists in-frame clones only, not all of them. The sample records under 85,000 clones, 88% being singletons. The sequenced sample consisted of peripheral blood. All receptors come from a man between 70 and 80 years old with acute or convalescent COVID-19.

V gene TRBV6-5 combines with J gene TRBJ1-5; 8 bases fit TRBD1. V shed 6 bases and J 9 bases; nucleotides not matched to a gene: 10. This CDR3 region has 14 residues. CDR1 is MNHEY, CDR2 SVGAGI, per germline. CDR3 in DNA: TGTGCCAGCAGCTCCGGACAGGGACTTTGGCCCCAGCATTTT. Translation gives CASSSGQGLWPQHF.

A single count supports this clone. The chain couples TRBV7-3 to TRBJ2-5, with D possibly being TRBD1 (5 bases). The CDR3 loop spans 13 amino acids. Germline V gene lookup returns CDR1 SGHTA and CDR2 FQGTGA. V gave up 5 bases and J gave up 2 bases, with 9 bases separating them. The CDR3 protein is CASSATVQETQYF. CDR3 nucleotide sequence: TGTGCCAGCAGCGCGACAGTACAAGAGACCCAGTACTTC. Full variable domain (outside the CDR3, taken from reference TRBV7-3 and TRBJ2-5): GAGVSQTPSNKVTEKGKYVELRCDPISGHTALYWYRQSLGQGPEFLIYFQGTGAADDSGLPNDRFFAVRPEGSVSTLKIQRTERGDSAVYLCASSATVQETQYFGPGTRLLVL.

The J gene is TRBJ2-7, the V gene TRBV5-1; D is possibly TRBD1 (5 bases). Deletions cut 4 bases from V and 2 bases from J, with 10 bases between. The CDR3 length is 13 residues. Germline assignment: CDR1 SGHRS and CDR2 YFSETQ. CDR3: CASSPDMTYEQYF. The CDR3 DNA sequence: TGCGCCAGCAGCCCGGACATGACCTACGAGCAGTACTTC.

This clone was counted between two and nine times. This chain uses TRBV27 with TRBJ1-6; D is possibly TRBD1 (5 bases). With 4 bases removed from V and 1 base from J, the gap between germline ends came to 11 bases. From germline, CDR1 is MNHEY and CDR2 SMNVEV (reference sequence). This CDR3 has 16 amino acids. CDR3 in DNA: TGTGCCAGCAGTTGGCGGGGGATGTCCTATAATTCACCCCTCCACTTT. Translation: CASSWRGMSYNSPLHF.

This clone turned up a few times. J is TRBJ1-5 and V is TRBV28; D remains unclear. CDR3 length: 13 residues. In germline, CDR1 is MDHEN, CDR2 SYDVKM. V was trimmed by 6 bases and J by 7 bases, leaving 13 bases between them. CDR3 residues: CASREGAGQPQHF. In DNA form, the CDR3 reads TGTGCCAGCAGGGAAGGTGCAGGACAGCCCCAGCATTTT. The full variable domain, with the rest looked up from reference TRBV28 and TRBJ1-5, is DVKVTQSSRYLVKRTGEKVFLECVQDMDHENMFWYRQDPGLGLRLIYFSYDVKMKEKGDIPEGYSVSREKKERFSLILESASTNQTSMYLCASREGAGQPQHFGDGTRLSIL.

CDR3 sequence (DNA): TGTGCCAGCAGTCCCACACTAGCGGGGGGGGCGAATGAGCAGTTCTTC. Translation: CASSPTLAGGANEQFF. The J gene is TRBJ2-1, the V gene TRBV2, with TRBD2 identical over 13 bases. V trimming: 5 bases; J trimming: 7 bases; junction bases outside the gene matches: 8. This CDR3 has 16 amino acids. In germline, CDR1 is SNHLY, CDR2 FYNNEI.

CDR3 sequence: CASSGRQGTVYNEQFF. The CDR3 DNA follows: TGTGCCAGCAGCGGGAGGCAGGGAACGGTCTACAATGAGCAGTTCTTC. The rearrangement joins TRBV3-1 (or the pseudogene TRBV3-2) to TRBJ2-1; maybe TRBD2 (6 bases). Per the germline V gene, CDR1 is LGHDT and CDR2 is YNNKEL (reference sequence). The CDR3 contains 16 residues. V lost 5 bases, J lost 3 bases, and 17 bases lay in between.

The chain carries TRBV28 and TRBJ2-3; 7 bases align to TRBD2. Germline V gene lookup returns CDR1 MDHEN and CDR2 SYDVKM. This CDR3 has 17 residues. Trimming at V came to 4 bases and at J to 3 bases, leaving 13 bases not matched to a gene. CDR3 sequence: CASSSPTDSGETDTQYF. CDR3 nucleotide sequence: TGTGCCAGCAGTTCCCCTACCGACAGCGGGGAAACAGATACGCAGTATTTT.

A word on this clone: At the DNA level, this CDR3 is encoded by other sequences in the same sample as well. Here the CDR3 DNA reads TGTGCCAGCAGCTTAGGAACAGGGGGAAGCACAGATACGCAGTATTTT. Translating it yields CASSLGTGGSTDTQYF. V usage is TRBV7-6 and J usage is TRBJ2-3; 8 positions match TRBD1. Germline CDR1 reads SGHVS; CDR2 reads FNYEAQ. The V gene end was trimmed by 1 base and the J gene end by 0 bases; junction bases not matched to a gene: 3. The CDR3 runs to 16 residues.